The rows below give T cell receptor beta chains drawn from one sample of a study of read filtering for tumor transcriptome and immune sequencing. MiXCR, applied by TCRdb to the reads, yields one record per CDR3 protein. Of about 50,000 distinct CDR3 sequences listed, around 21% are singletons. The sample was a population of CD138-negative cells sorted from bone marrow. Every receptor here comes from a donor aged 40 or over with multiple myeloma. The CDR3 runs from the conserved cysteine through the conserved F or W. The order of the fields is D gene, J gene, clone size, V gene, CDR3 protein, CDR3 DNA. D genes are given only for firm matches. The size of a clone is reported for some rows only, either as once, few or many, or as a class for expanded clones.

>-|TRBJ2-1|many|TRBV29-1
CSVDNPADTYNEQFF
TGCAGCGTTGATAACCCAGCGGACACCTACAATGAGCAGTTCTTC
>TRBD2|TRBJ2-1|-|TRBV30
CAWSAPGSGRSDEQFF
TGTGCCTGGAGTGCCCCCGGGAGCGGGAGGTCTGATGAGCAGTTCTTC
>TRBD2|TRBJ2-2|few|TRBV27
CASSLAGANTGELFF
TGTGCCAGCAGCCTAGCGGGAGCAAACACCGGGGAGCTGTTTTTT
>-|TRBJ2-1|many|TRBV13
CASSSGLPRPYNEQFF
TGTGCCAGCAGCTCCGGACTACCAAGGCCCTACAATGAGCAGTTCTTC
>-|TRBJ2-1|many|TRBV6-6
CASARVRNEQFF
TGTGCCAGCGCGAGGGTTCGCAATGAGCAGTTCTTC
>-|TRBJ2-1|medium-sized|TRBV6-1
CASSWTGESYNEQFF
TGTGCCAGCAGTTGGACGGGGGAGTCCTACAATGAGCAGTTCTTC
>-|TRBJ2-3|many|TRBV28
CASSLVTVSGVDTQYF
TGTGCCAGCAGTTTAGTGACGGTCTCAGGGGTAGATACGCAGTATTTT
>-|TRBJ2-2|many|TRBV7-9
CASSYGPGPGELFF
TGTGCCAGCAGCTATGGGCCGGGGCCCGGGGAGCTGTTTTTT
>TRBD2|TRBJ2-1|many|TRBV28
CASYSGSSYNEQFF
TGTGCCAGCTATAGCGGGAGCTCCTACAATGAGCAGTTCTTC
>TRBD1|TRBJ2-3|-|TRBV30
CAWSKQGVTDTQCF
TGTGCCTGGAGTAAACAGGGGGTCACAGATACGCAGTGTTTT
>-|TRBJ2-5|many|TRBV4-1
CASSQDLTGTETQYF
TGCGCCAGCAGCCAAGATCTTACGGGGACAGAGACCCAGTACTTC
>-|TRBJ2-3|hyperexpanded|TRBV3-2
CASSLRTSGSTDTQYF
TGTGCCAGCAGCCTCAGGACTAGCGGGAGCACAGATACGCAGTATTTT
>TRBD2|TRBJ2-2|many|TRBV7-9
CASSLAHSGINTGELFF
TGTGCCAGCAGCTTAGCCCATAGCGGGATAAACACCGGGGAGCTGTTTTTT
>-|TRBJ1-5|-|TRBV7-2
CASSLGRQPQHF
TGTGCCAGCAGCTTAGGGAGACAGCCCCAGCATTTT
>TRBD2|TRBJ2-7|many|TRBV6-5
CASSAGTSGYEQYF
TGTGCCAGCAGCGCCGGGACTAGCGGCTACGAGCAGTACTTC
>-|TRBJ1-1|many|TRBV29-1
CSVDQNTEAFF
TGCAGCGTTGACCAGAACACTGAAGCTTTCTTT
>-|TRBJ2-1|medium-sized|TRBV28
CASSTAGKLRGEQFF
TGTGCCAGCAGTACTGCCGGAAAACTTCGTGGTGAGCAGTTCTTC
>-|TRBJ2-1|many|TRBV19
CASSTSATRKDNEQFF
TGTGCCAGTAGTACCTCAGCTACAAGAAAGGACAATGAGCAGTTCTTC
>-|TRBJ1-4|many|TRBV4-2
CASSREPDSLLNEKLFF
TGTGCCAGCAGCAGGGAGCCAGACAGTCTTCTTAATGAAAAACTGTTTTTT
>-|TRBJ1-1|many|TRBV19
CASSYEGMGTEAFF
TGTGCCAGTAGTTACGAGGGAATGGGAACTGAAGCTTTCTTT
>-|TRBJ2-3|-|TRBV15
CATSRASGVTTDTQYF
TGTGCCACCAGCAGAGCTTCGGGAGTCACCACAGATACGCAGTATTTT
>-|TRBJ1-6|many|TRBV20-1
CSARGGVNSPLHF
TGCAGTGCTAGGGGGGGGGTCAATTCACCCCTCCACTTT
>-|TRBJ2-7|many|TRBV29-1
CSVEIQGSYEQYF
TGCAGCGTTGAAATCCAGGGCTCCTACGAGCAGTACTTC
>-|TRBJ2-5|many|TRBV20-1
CSAEDRQETQYF
TGCAGCGCCGAGGACAGACAAGAGACCCAGTACTTC
>-|TRBJ1-6|many|TRBV7-2
CASSLATLGGASSYNSPLHF
TGTGCCAGCAGCCTCGCTACATTGGGTGGGGCCAGCTCCTATAATTCACCCCTCCACTTT
>TRBD1|TRBJ2-3|many|TRBV28
CASSLYQGADTQYF
TGTGCCAGCAGTTTATATCAGGGGGCGGATACGCAGTATTTT
>-|TRBJ1-1|-|TRBV20-1
CSAREPPDAAFF
TGCAGTGCTAGAGAACCTCCTGATGCAGCTTTCTTT
>-|TRBJ2-1|-|TRBV12-3/TRBV12-4
CASSGCLAGGPAERQFF
TGTGCCAGCAGTGGCTGTTTGGCAGGAGGGCCCGCCGAACGGCAGTTCTTC
>-|TRBJ1-1|few|TRBV6-2/TRBV6-3
CASSSNGMNTEAFF
TGTGCCAGCAGTTCTAACGGGATGAACACTGAAGCTTTCTTT
>TRBD1|TRBJ2-7|many|TRBV7-2
CASSSHRDRGYEQYF
TGTGCCAGCAGCTCCCACCGGGACAGGGGTTACGAGCAGTACTTC
>TRBD1|TRBJ2-2|many|TRBV29-1
CSVEGQTSNTGELFF
TGCAGCGTTGAGGGACAGACATCGAACACCGGGGAGCTGTTTTTT
>-|TRBJ2-1|-|TRBV2
CASSRYNEQLF
TGTGCCAGCAGTCGATACAATGAGCAGCTCTTC
>TRBD1|TRBJ1-2|-|TRBV29-1
CSVHPGTGFENGYTF
TGCAGCGTCCACCCCGGGACAGGGTTTGAAAACGGCTACACCTTC
>TRBD2|TRBJ2-1|medium-sized|TRBV7-2
CASSSLRASGGLNEQFF
TGTGCCAGCAGCTCTCTGAGGGCTAGCGGGGGACTAAATGAGCAGTTCTTC
>TRBD2|TRBJ2-1|medium-sized|TRBV28
CASSAPLAGNYNEQFF
TGTGCCAGCAGTGCGCCCCTAGCGGGAAACTACAATGAGCAGTTCTTC
>-|TRBJ2-5|many|TRBV20-1
CSARDRMGGETQYF
TGCAGTGCTAGAGATCGAATGGGGGGAGAGACCCAGTACTTC
>-|TRBJ1-1|few|TRBV20-1
CSARQGAMNTEAFF
TGCAGTGCTAGACAGGGAGCAATGAACACTGAAGCTTTCTTT
>-|TRBJ1-2|few|TRBV2
CASSFREGNYGYTF
TGTGCCAGCAGTTTTCGAGAGGGAAACTATGGCTACACCTTC
>TRBD2|TRBJ2-7|-|TRBV7-2
CASSLGTSRIPYEQYF
TGTGCCAGCAGCTTAGGGACTAGCAGGATACCGTACGAGCAGTACTTC
>-|TRBJ1-5|-|TRBV19
CASSISSYSNQPQHF
TGTGCCAGTAGTATCTCCAGTTATAGCAATCAGCCCCAGCATTTT
>TRBD1|TRBJ2-3|-|TRBV29-1
CSIEDRGQSTDTQYF
TGCAGCATTGAAGACAGGGGGCAAAGCACAGATACGCAGTACTTT
>-|TRBJ1-1|many|TRBV6-2/TRBV6-3
CASSHAVELQRWGTEAFF
TGTGCCAGCAGTCACGCGGTCGAACTTCAACGTTGGGGCACTGAAGCTTTCTTT
>-|TRBJ2-6|many|TRBV18
CASSPSGGGSGANVLTF
TGTGCCAGCTCACCATCCGGAGGGGGCTCTGGGGCCAACGTCCTGACTTTC
>-|TRBJ2-2|many|TRBV11-2
CASSFINVNTGELFF
TGTGCCAGCAGCTTCATCAACGTGAACACCGGGGAGCTGTTTTTT
>TRBD2|TRBJ2-7|many|TRBV7-2
CASSGTGLAGDEQYF
TGTGCCAGCAGCGGAACGGGACTAGCGGGAGACGAGCAGTACTTC
>TRBD2|TRBJ2-1|-|TRBV7-2
CASSRPRSGSAYNEQFF
TGTGCCAGCAGCCGTCCCCGGAGCGGGAGTGCCTACAATGAGCAGTTCTTC
>-|TRBJ1-2|-|TRBV12-3/TRBV12-4
CAVQRLANYGYTF
TGTGCCGTCCAACGGCTCGCTAACTATGGCTACACCTTC
>TRBD1|TRBJ1-2|many|TRBV5-1
CASSLGQGAYYGYTF
TGCGCCAGCAGCTTAGGGCAGGGGGCTTACTATGGCTACACCTTC
>TRBD1|TRBJ1-1|many|TRBV29-1
CSVRPGGTEAFF
TGCAGCGTACGCCCAGGGGGCACTGAAGCTTTCTTT
>-|TRBJ2-1|many|TRBV3-1
CASSQDRGLKQFF
TGTGCCAGCAGCCAAGATCGGGGGCTTAAGCAGTTCTTC
>-|TRBJ2-1|-|TRBV29-1
CSVEVVTGNERFF
TGCAGCGTTGAGGTCGTCACGGGCAACGAGCGGTTCTTC
>TRBD1|TRBJ1-1|many|TRBV5-6
CASSFAGQGWSGFTEAFF
TGTGCCAGCAGCTTCGCCGGACAGGGTTGGTCCGGCTTCACTGAAGCTTTCTTT
>-|TRBJ1-2|many|TRBV2
CASSQTRDGYTF
TGTGCCAGCAGCCAAACCCGTGATGGCTACACCTTC
>TRBD1|TRBJ2-1|few|TRBV24-1
CATSDATGGIYNEQFF
TGTGCCACCAGTGATGCGACAGGGGGCATTTACAATGAGCAGTTCTTC
>-|TRBJ2-7|few|TRBV10-3
CAISAGTPYEQYF
TGTGCCATCAGTGCCGGGACCCCCTACGAGCAGTACTTC